The clone carrying this TCR beta chain was found once. Antigen unknown. A multiplex PCR was run with 60 Vbeta primers and 13 Jbeta primers. The table came from immunoSEQ multiplex PCR; TCRdb's copy has only in-frame clones and leaves some out. The table lists some 170,000 clones, 70% to 80% of them singletons. The V and J ends lost 2 bases and 4 bases respectively, with 9 bases between them. The germline CDR1 and CDR2 sequences are SGHDT and YYEEEE. The CDR3 is 13 residues long. This sample is drawn from a study of cytomegalovirus exposure and HLA in healthy donors. Study-wide points: Most TCR beta V segments were productive about 87% or about 30% of the time in an earlier analysis. A later analysis revealed that TCR association rates differed between HLA loci, peaking at DRB1 and bottoming out at HLA-C.

This receptor was obtained from a woman between 35 and 50 years old in good health and CMV-seronegative. The chain is built from TRBV5-6 and TRBJ2-5; D possibly corresponds to TRBD1 (5 bases). The sequencing input was PBMCs. CDR3 nucleotide sequence: TGTGCCAGCAGCTTTAGTAGGGGAGAGACCCAGTACTTC. Translated, it gives CASSFSRGETQYF.